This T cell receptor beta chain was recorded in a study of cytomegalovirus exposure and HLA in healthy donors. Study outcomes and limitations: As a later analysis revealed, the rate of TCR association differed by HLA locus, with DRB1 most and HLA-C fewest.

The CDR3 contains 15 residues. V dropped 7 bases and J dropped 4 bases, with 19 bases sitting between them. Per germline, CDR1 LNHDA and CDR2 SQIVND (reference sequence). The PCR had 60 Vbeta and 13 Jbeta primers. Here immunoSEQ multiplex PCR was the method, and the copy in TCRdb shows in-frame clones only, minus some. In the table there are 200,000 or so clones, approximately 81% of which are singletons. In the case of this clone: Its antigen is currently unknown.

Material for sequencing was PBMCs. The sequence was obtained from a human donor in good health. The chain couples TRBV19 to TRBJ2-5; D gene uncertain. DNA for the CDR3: TGTGCCAGTACCCCTTCGAGTCTCGGCGGAGAGACCCAGTACTTC. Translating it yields CASTPSSLGGETQYF.